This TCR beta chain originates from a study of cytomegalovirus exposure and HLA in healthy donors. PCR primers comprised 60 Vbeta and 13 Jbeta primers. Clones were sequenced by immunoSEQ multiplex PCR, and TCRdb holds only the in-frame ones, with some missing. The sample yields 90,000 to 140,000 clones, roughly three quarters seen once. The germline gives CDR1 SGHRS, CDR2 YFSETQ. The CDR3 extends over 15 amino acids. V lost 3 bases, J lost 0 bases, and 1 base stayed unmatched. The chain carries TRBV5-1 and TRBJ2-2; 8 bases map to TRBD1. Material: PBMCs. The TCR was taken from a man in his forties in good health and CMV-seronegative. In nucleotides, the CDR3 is TGCGCCAGCAGCTCGGGACAGGCGAACACCGGGGAGCTGTTTTTT. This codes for CASSSGQANTGELFF. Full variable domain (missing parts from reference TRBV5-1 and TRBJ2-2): KAGVTQTPRYLIKTRGQQVTLSCSPISGHRSVSWYQQTPGQGLQFLFEYFSETQRNKGNFPGRFSGRQFSNSRSEMNVSTLELGDSALYLCASSSGQANTGELFFGEGSRLTVL.